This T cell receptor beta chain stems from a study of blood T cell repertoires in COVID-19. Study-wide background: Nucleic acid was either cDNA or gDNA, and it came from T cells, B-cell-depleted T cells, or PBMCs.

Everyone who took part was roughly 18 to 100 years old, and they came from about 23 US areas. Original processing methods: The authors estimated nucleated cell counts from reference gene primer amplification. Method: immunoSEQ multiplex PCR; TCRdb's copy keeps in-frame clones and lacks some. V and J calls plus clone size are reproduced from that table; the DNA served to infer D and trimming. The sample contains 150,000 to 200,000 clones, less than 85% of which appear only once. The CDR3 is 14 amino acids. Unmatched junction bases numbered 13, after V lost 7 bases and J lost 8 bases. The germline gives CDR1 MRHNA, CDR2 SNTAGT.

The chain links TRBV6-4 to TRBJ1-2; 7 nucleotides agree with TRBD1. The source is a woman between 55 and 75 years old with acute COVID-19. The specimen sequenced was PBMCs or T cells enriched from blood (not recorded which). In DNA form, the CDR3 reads TGTGCCAGCACACCCGACAGGGCCTCAGAGGGCTACACCTTC. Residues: CASTPDRASEGYTF.